The clone carrying this TCR beta chain showed up many times. The sample is drawn from a study of read filtering for tumor transcriptome and immune sequencing. Molecular barcoded adaptors covering alpha/delta and beta/gamma chains were used on about 390 ng RNA. TCRdb reprocessed the reads via MiXCR and lists one record per CDR3 protein. The repertoire holds 50,000 or so distinct CDR3 sequences, with roughly an eighth as singletons. In germline, CDR1 is ENHRY, CDR2 SYGVKD. The ends lost 11 bases at V and 4 bases at J; junction bases unmatched: 6. The CDR3 loop spans 15 amino acids. The J gene is TRBJ2-3, the V gene TRBV10-3; 16 nucleotides agree with TRBD2. The sample taken for sequencing was a population of CD138-negative cells sorted from bone marrow. The receptor's source is a donor over 35 with multiple myeloma. The CDR3 DNA sequence: TGTGCCGCCTCGGGACTAGCGGGGGGGGCAGATACGCAGTATTTT. Amino acids: CAASGLAGGADTQYF.